What follows are 29 T cell receptor beta chains derived from one specimen sequenced in a study of T cells in tuberculosis. The assay was immunoSEQ multiplex PCR, and TCRdb's table has in-frame clones only and misses some. Of some 31,000 clones listed, around 88% are singletons. Noted time point: new active TB diagnosis, blood taken before or within 7 days of starting treatment. The source material was PBMCs, sampled at tuberculosis diagnosis. All receptors come from an adult with tuberculosis.

This chain links TRBV5-6 with TRBJ1-5; 9 bases are shared with TRBD1. After removal of 4 bases from V and 3 bases from J, the junction contained 11 bases not matched to a gene. The CDR3 is 17 amino acids. Per germline, CDR1 SGHDT and CDR2 YYEEEE. The CDR3 loop reads CASSVNTGTGPNQPQHF. The CDR3 DNA follows: TGTGCCAGCAGCGTAAATACCGGGACAGGGCCCAATCAGCCCCAGCATTTT.

The rearrangement joins TRBV28 to TRBJ2-5, with a weak D call TRBD2 (6 bases). Germline lookup yields CDR1 MDHEN and CDR2 SYDVKM. V gave up 6 bases and J gave up 5 bases, with 25 bases separating them. The CDR3 consists of 17 residues. CDR3 amino acids: CASRRSGGTGGLETQYF. The CDR3 coding sequence is TGTGCCAGCAGGCGGTCTGGAGGGACGGGCGGATTGGAGACCCAGTACTTC.

The chain employs TRBV19 and TRBJ2-2; a weak D match, TRBD1 (5 bases). Germline CDR1 reads LNHDA; CDR2 reads SQIVND (reference sequence). The CDR3 sequence is 14 residues long. The V end lost 3 bases, the J end lost 5 bases, and 10 bases lay between the germline ends. The CDR3 nucleotides read TGTGCCAGTAGTATCCAGGGCGCGACCGGGGAGCTGTTTTTT. Translated: CASSIQGATGELFF.

The J gene is TRBJ2-7, the V gene TRBV28; D not certain. The CDR3 is made up of 15 amino acids. From germline, CDR1 is MDHEN and CDR2 SYDVKM. Trimming cost V 4 bases and J 3 bases, with 16 bases left between them. CDR3 region: CASSSLGPGNYEQYF. CDR3 in DNA: TGTGCCAGCAGTTCCCTCGGCCCAGGCAACTACGAGCAGTACTTC.

This chain links TRBV6-6 with TRBJ2-1, with 11 bases identical to TRBD2. CDR1 and CDR2 (germline): MNHNY, SVGAGI (reference sequence). The CDR3 consists of 15 residues. V lost 6 bases, J lost 4 bases, and 5 bases stayed unmatched. CDR3 amino acids: CASSTGLAVYNEQFF. The CDR3 DNA is TGTGCCAGCAGCACGGGACTAGCGGTATACAATGAGCAGTTCTTC.

The chain joins TRBV5-5 to TRBJ2-1, with D hard to call. The CDR3 covers 11 residues. V lost 5 bases to trimming and J lost 9 bases, with 9 bases between them. CDR1 and CDR2 (germline): SGHKS, YYEKEE (reference sequence). CDR3 region: CASSLGLEQFF. For the CDR3, the DNA is TGTGCCAGCAGTCTCGGTCTTGAGCAGTTCTTC.

The chain employs TRBV19 and TRBJ2-1, with TRBD2 identical over 8 bases. Germline CDR1 is LNHDA and CDR2 is SQIVND (reference sequence). The junction had 7 bases not matched to a gene; V was cut back by 0 bases and J by 9 bases. The CDR3 runs 15 residues. The CDR3 DNA reads TGTGCCAGTAGTATAGATCAGGGACTAGTTGGTGAGCAGTTCTTC. Translated, it gives CASSIDQGLVGEQFF.

This rearrangement joins TRBV14 to TRBJ1-4, with 9 bases fitting TRBD1. V shed 3 bases, J shed 7 bases, and the junction held 9 bases outside the gene matches. Germline loops: CDR1 SGHDN, CDR2 FVKESK. The CDR3 contains 16 residues. The CDR3 here is CASSHRFTGGSEKLFF. For the CDR3, the DNA is TGTGCCAGCAGCCACCGCTTCACAGGGGGCAGTGAAAAACTGTTTTTT.

CDR3 coding DNA: TGTGCCAGCAGCCCGACAGGTTCGCGCTTTGGAAACACCATATATTTT. It translates to CASSPTGSRFGNTIYF. V is TRBV6-6 and J is TRBJ1-3; D perhaps matches TRBD1 (6 bases). V was pared by 6 bases and J by 3 bases, with 18 bases between. The CDR3 totals 16 residues. Germline assignment: CDR1 MNHNY and CDR2 SVGAGI (reference sequence).

The rearrangement joins TRBV7-3 to TRBJ1-2; D remains unclear. CDR3 length equals 13 residues. V lost 5 bases to trimming and J lost 4 bases, with 11 bases between them. The germline CDR1 and CDR2 sequences are SGHTA and FQGTGA. CDR3 bases: TGTGCCAGCAGCCCCGGGAAATTCTATGGCTACACCTTC. Translated, it gives CASSPGKFYGYTF.

The chain joins TRBV19 to TRBJ1-3; a weak D match, TRBD1 (6 bases). CDR1 is LNHDA and CDR2 is SQIVND in the germline V gene (reference sequence). V gave up 3 bases and J gave up 0 bases, with 18 bases separating them. The CDR3 is made up of 18 amino acids. CDR3 in DNA: TGTGCCAGTAGTATTCTGGTTGGACAGTTTCGCTCTGGAAACACCATATATTTT. It is translated as CASSILVGQFRSGNTIYF.

CDR3 residues: CASTFGQGNQPQHF. Here the CDR3 DNA reads TGTGCCAGCACCTTTGGGCAGGGGAACCAGCCCCAGCATTTT. The V call is TRBV5-6, the J call TRBJ1-5; TRBD1 might be the D (6 bases). This CDR3 spans 14 amino acids. Germline CDR1 and CDR2: SGHDT and YYEEEE. V lost 6 bases and J lost 7, with 17 bases in between.

This clone was seen more than once but under ten times. The genes are TRBV11-2 and TRBJ2-5, with 7 bases aligning to TRBD2. Trimming at V came to 7 bases and at J to 4 bases, leaving 15 bases not matched to a gene. CDR1 SGHAT and CDR2 FQNNGV come from the germline V gene. There are 16 residues in the CDR3. CDR3 DNA: TGTGCCAGCAACCGAAGGGTAGCGGGTAGGGCAGAGACCCAGTACTTC. Translation gives CASNRRVAGRAETQYF. The variable domain in full, with the rest retrieved from reference TRBV11-2 and TRBJ2-5, is EAGVAQSPRYKIIEKRQSVAFWCNPISGHATLYWYQQILGQGPKLLIQFQNNGVVDDSQLPKDRFSAERLKGVDSTLKIQPAKLEDSAVYLCASNRRVAGRAETQYFGPGTRLLVL.

This chain uses TRBV30 with TRBJ1-6; D possibly corresponds to TRBD1 (6 bases). The germline V gene encodes CDR1 GTSNPN and CDR2 SVGIG (reference sequence). This CDR3 has 15 residues. V was shortened by 4 bases and J by 7 bases, with 17 bases between the two germline ends. Written as DNA, the CDR3 is TGTGCCTGGAAGGGCGTACAGGGACGGAATTCACCCCTCCACTTT. Protein sequence: CAWKGVQGRNSPLHF.

This chain links TRBV7-3 with TRBJ2-2; TRBD1 matches at 9 bases. The trim removed 5 bases at V and 5 bases at J, leaving 6 bases unmatched. The CDR3 length is 15 residues. Germline V gene data show CDR1 as SGHTA and CDR2 as FQGTGA. The CDR3 reads CASSASGQGTGELFF. The CDR3 coding sequence is TGTGCCAGCAGCGCTAGCGGACAGGGGACCGGGGAGCTGTTTTTT.

The chain carries TRBV30 and TRBJ1-4; no clear D. The germline V gene encodes CDR1 GTSNPN and CDR2 SVGIG (reference sequence). V was cut by 2 bases and J by 7 bases, with 11 bases left in between. The CDR3 has 13 amino acids. CDR3 sequence: CAWSWDAGEKLFF. CDR3 coding DNA: TGTGCCTGGAGTTGGGATGCGGGTGAAAAACTGTTTTTT.

The V gene is TRBV21-1, the J gene TRBJ2-7; no check of the table's D call, TRBD1, against the DNA was made. TRBV21-1 is flagged as a pseudogene. The CDR3 contains 15 residues. In DNA form, the CDR3 reads TGTGCCAGCAGCCTCCGTATCACAGGGGACTACGAGCAGTACTTC. This translates into CASSLRITGDYEQYF.

The chain recombines TRBV6-5 with TRBJ2-3, with 10 bases that match TRBD2. CDR3 length equals 14 residues. The J segment lost 5 bases and the V segment lost 6 bases, leaving 5 bases of the junction unmatched. Germline CDR1 is MNHEY and CDR2 is SVGAGI. As DNA, the CDR3 is TGTGCCAGCAGAACACTAGCGGGGAGAGATACGCAGTATTTT. The encoded protein is CASRTLAGRDTQYF.

This clone was recorded once. This chain joins TRBV7-6 and TRBJ2-6; 10 bases line up with TRBD1. CDR3 length: 18 residues. Trimming took 5 bases from V and 1 from J; bases not matched to a gene: 8. The germline gives CDR1 SGHVS, CDR2 FNYEAQ. The CDR3 reads CASSPGQGVLSGANVLTF. CDR3 nucleotides: TGTGCCAGCAGCCCCGGACAGGGGGTGCTTTCTGGGGCCAACGTCCTGACTTTC.

The chain employs TRBV19 and TRBJ2-7; TRBD1 matches at 7 bases. The V gene's germline CDR1 is LNHDA and CDR2 SQIVND (reference sequence). Germline trimming cut 2 bases from V and 3 bases from J; bases unmatched to any gene: 4. The CDR3 is 14 residues long. The CDR3 DNA follows: TGTGCCAGTAGTATAAGGGCAGGGGGCTACGAGCAGTACTTC. Translating gives CASSIRAGGYEQYF.

The chain is built from TRBV2 and TRBJ1-2; 9 bases map to TRBD1. Germline V gives CDR1 SNHLY, CDR2 FYNNEI. Unmatched junction bases numbered 6, after V lost 5 bases and J lost 14 bases. The CDR3 is made up of 11 amino acids. The chain's CDR3 is CASSQGQGLTF. The CDR3 nucleotides read TGTGCCAGCAGTCAGGGACAGGGCCTTACCTTC. The entire variable domain, with the rest obtained from reference TRBV2 and TRBJ1-2, is as follows: EPEVTQTPSHQVTQMGQEVILRCVPISNHLYFYWYRQILGQKVEFLVSFYNNEISEKSEIFDDQFSVERPDGSNFTLKIRSTKLEDSAMYFCASSQGQGLTFGSGTRLTVV.

The rearrangement links TRBV6-5 to TRBJ1-5; D may be TRBD1 (6 bases). V was trimmed by 2 bases and J by 6 bases, leaving 14 bases between them. CDR3 length equals 15 residues. The V gene's germline CDR1 is MNHEY and CDR2 SVGAGI. CDR3 in DNA: TGTGCCAGCAGTTACCGTGACAGGTCATCTCAGCCCCAGCATTTT. This gives the protein CASSYRDRSSQPQHF.

This chain uses TRBV9 with TRBJ2-1; 7 positions agree with TRBD1. With V trimmed by 3 bases and J by 9 bases, 3 bases remained unmatched. Germline V gene lookup returns CDR1 SGDLS and CDR2 YYNGEE. The CDR3 loop spans 12 amino acids. For the CDR3, the DNA is TGTGCCAGCAGCGCCACAGGGGTTGAGCAGTTCTTC. This translates into CASSATGVEQFF.

A single count supports this clone. The rearrangement links TRBV18 to TRBJ1-6, with D maybe TRBD1 (6 bases). This CDR3 comprises 14 residues. Trimming left V 6 bases short and J 10 bases short, with 16 bases between. In germline, CDR1 is KGHSH, CDR2 LQKENI. The CDR3 protein is CASSQQGEGSPLHF. CDR3 nucleotide sequence: TGTGCCAGCTCCCAACAGGGCGAAGGATCACCCCTCCACTTT.

The chain combines TRBV28 with TRBJ2-2; D is uncertain. Trimming cost V 4 bases and J 2 bases, with 14 bases left between them. Germline V gene sequence: CDR1 MDHEN, CDR2 SYDVKM. The CDR3 is 16 residues long. CDR3 residues: CASSSPTLSNTGELFF. As DNA, the CDR3 is TGTGCCAGCAGTTCCCCGACTCTATCAAACACCGGGGAGCTGTTTTTT. The full variable domain, completed using reference TRBV28 and TRBJ2-2, is DVKVTQSSRYLVKRTGEKVFLECVQDMDHENMFWYRQDPGLGLRLIYFSYDVKMKEKGDIPEGYSVSREKKERFSLILESASTNQTSMYLCASSSPTLSNTGELFFGEGSRLTVL.

The chain recombines TRBV19 with TRBJ1-2; 7 bases agree with TRBD1. V was pared by 3 bases and J by 5 bases, with 6 bases of the junction left unmatched. The CDR3 runs 14 residues. The germline gives CDR1 LNHDA, CDR2 SQIVND (reference sequence). The CDR3, as DNA: TGTGCCAGTAGTATTAGTCCCAGGGGGTATGGCTACACCTTC. Its translation: CASSISPRGYGYTF.

The V gene is TRBV25-1, the J gene TRBJ2-3; perhaps TRBD2 as D (6 bases). Trimming stripped 4 bases from V and 2 bases from J, with 13 bases between. The CDR3 consists of 15 residues. Germline V gene data show CDR1 as MGHDK and CDR2 as SYGVNS. The CDR3: CASSGAGPTTDTQYF. CDR3 bases: TGTGCCAGCAGTGGGGCGGGACCTACCACAGATACGCAGTATTTT.

This chain uses TRBV2 with TRBJ1-5, with D unclear. CDR1 is SNHLY, CDR2 FYNNEI, per germline. The CDR3 sequence is 13 residues long. Trimming took off 1 base at V and 7 bases at J, with 8 bases between the two ends. This chain's CDR3 is CASSEGSLQPQHF. DNA for the CDR3: TGTGCCAGCAGTGAAGGGAGCCTACAGCCCCAGCATTTT.

The chain combines TRBV29-1 with TRBJ2-3, with TRBD2 matching over 13 bases. The CDR3 is made up of 16 amino acids. Germline V gene lookup returns CDR1 SQVTM and CDR2 ANQGSEA. V was clipped by 5 bases and J by 4 bases; unmatched bases: 9. CDR3 sequence reads: CSVPLTSGGSPDTQYF. The DNA for the CDR3 is TGCAGCGTTCCCCTGACTAGCGGGGGGTCCCCAGATACGCAGTATTTT.